What follows are 24 T cell receptor beta chains derived from one specimen sequenced in a study of PD-1 blockade in classical Hodgkin lymphoma. Indicated time point: cycle 4 day 1 (C4D1), after six to seven weeks of nivolumab. Exposure to brentuximab vedotin varied, and each patient had relapsed following autologous stem cell transplantation. Starting with thawed PBMCs, CD4+ T cells were purified by magnetic negative selection. TCRdb keeps only in-frame clones here, not all; method: immunoSEQ multiplex PCR. The table records 30,000 or so clones, roughly 86% of them present only once. Sequencing was performed on CD4+ T cells from blood, taken before the fourth cycle of nivolumab. Receptors were obtained from a human donor with classical Hodgkin lymphoma.

This chain connects TRBV4-1 to TRBJ2-7; the D gene is possibly TRBD2 (6 bases). CDR1 MGHRA and CDR2 YSYEKL come from the germline V gene. V was clipped by 3 bases and J by 5 bases, with 17 bases between them. This CDR3 is 15 amino acids long. The DNA of the CDR3 is TGCGCCAGCAGCCACTTCGGGACTTGGCAGGACGAGCAGTACTTC. Translating gives CASSHFGTWQDEQYF.

The CDR3 nucleotides read TGTGCCACCAGCAGAGATCTTATCACGGCCCCTTGGAACGAGCAGTACTTC. Translating gives CATSRDLITAPWNEQYF. The chain combines TRBV15 with TRBJ2-7; no firm D call. The CDR3 is 17 residues long. Germline V gene lookup returns CDR1 LNHNV and CDR2 YYDKDF (reference sequence). Trimming stripped 0 bases from V and 5 bases from J, with 20 bases between.

The rearrangement joins TRBV7-9 to TRBJ2-1; D may match TRBD1 or TRBD2 (5 bases each). The germline V gene encodes CDR1 SEHNR and CDR2 FQNEAQ (reference sequence). Deletions cut 10 bases from V and 7 bases from J, with 14 bases between. CDR3 length equals 12 residues. CDR3 in DNA: TGTGCCATCCTCCTCGGGGCTAATGAGCAGTTCTTC. Amino acid sequence: CAILLGANEQFF.

The table lists this clone with a count of one. The CDR3 loop reads CASSERPAGRTDTQYF. As DNA, the CDR3 is TGTGCCAGCAGTGAACGACCAGCGGGGCGCACAGATACGCAGTATTTT. The V and J genes are TRBV2 and TRBJ2-3; 7 positions match TRBD2. Germline V gene sequence: CDR1 SNHLY, CDR2 FYNNEI. J lost 1 base, V lost 2 bases, and 6 bases had no gene match. The CDR3 has 16 residues.

This chain uses TRBV25-1 with TRBJ1-2; unclear D gene. The CDR3 covers 14 residues. V lost 2 bases, J lost 5 bases, and 12 bases lay in between. Per germline, CDR1 MGHDK and CDR2 SYGVNS. CDR3 sequence (DNA): TGTGCCAGCAGTGAAAAGACCTCTTCGTATGGCTACACCTTC. This gives the protein CASSEKTSSYGYTF.

V gene TRBV5-6 combines with J gene TRBJ2-5; 8 nucleotides match TRBD1. Germline loops: CDR1 SGHDT, CDR2 YYEEEE. The CDR3 is 15 amino acids. J lost 2 bases, V lost 3 bases, and 6 bases had no gene match. CDR3 sequence: CASSWRDRLQETQYF. For the CDR3, the DNA is TGTGCCAGCAGCTGGAGGGACAGGCTACAAGAGACCCAGTACTTC.

V gene TRBV5-8 combines with J gene TRBJ2-3, with D uncertain. The CDR3 has 16 residues. V was pared by 0 bases and J by 2 bases, with 13 bases between. CDR1 SGHTS and CDR2 YDEGEE come from the germline V gene. This CDR3 is CASSLGRVTSTDTQYF. The CDR3 bases are TGTGCCAGCAGCTTGGGTAGGGTGACCTCCACAGATACGCAGTATTTT. Full variable domain (outside the CDR3, taken from reference TRBV5-8 and TRBJ2-3): EAGVTQSPTHLIKTRGQQATLRCSPISGHTSVYWYQQALGLGLQFLLWYDEGEERNRGNFPPRFSGRQFPNYSSELNVNALELEDSALYLCASSLGRVTSTDTQYFGPGTRLTVL.

This clone was seen more than once but under ten times. The CDR3 bases are TGTGCCAGCAGTTCTACAGGGATGAACACTGAAGCTTTCTTT. Translated, it gives CASSSTGMNTEAFF. J is TRBJ1-1 and V is TRBV28, with TRBD1 as a possible D gene (6 bases). This CDR3 is 14 amino acids long. V was cut by 4 bases and J by 0 bases, with 9 bases left in between. Germline V gene sequence: CDR1 MDHEN, CDR2 SYDVKM.

The chain carries TRBV7-9 and TRBJ2-5, with 10 bases aligning to TRBD1. CDR1 and CDR2 from the germline V gene are SEHNR and FQNEAQ (reference sequence). V shed 5 bases and J 1 base; nucleotides not matched to a gene: 4. The CDR3 extends over 15 amino acids. The CDR3 DNA follows: TGTGCCAGCAGCCCGGGGGACAGGGGCCAAGAGACCCAGTACTTC. As protein: CASSPGDRGQETQYF.

J is TRBJ1-1 and V is TRBV18; no clear D. V lost 3 bases and J 3 bases, leaving 8 bases between the germline ends. Germline lookup yields CDR1 KGHSH and CDR2 LQKENI. The CDR3 has 13 amino acids. DNA for the CDR3: TGTGCCAGCTCACCCTCGGAGGACACTGAAGCTTTCTTT. It translates to CASSPSEDTEAFF.

This clone was recorded a few times. The chain joins TRBV6-1 to TRBJ1-6; D is undetermined. The CDR3 sequence is 14 residues long. With 0 bases removed from V and 6 bases from J, the gap between germline ends came to 6 bases. Germline V gives CDR1 MNHNS, CDR2 SASEGT. CDR3 amino acids: CASSEAGINSPLHF. Here the CDR3 DNA reads TGTGCCAGCAGTGAAGCGGGAATTAATTCACCCCTCCACTTT.

This chain joins TRBV7-9 and TRBJ1-5; 10 bases align to TRBD1. The CDR3 is made up of 15 amino acids. V was clipped by 3 bases and J by 7 bases; unmatched bases: 6. Germline V gene sequence: CDR1 SEHNR, CDR2 FQNEAQ (reference sequence). DNA for the CDR3: TGTGCCAGCAGCTTCGGGACAGGGGCTTTGCAGCCCCAGCATTTT. This codes for CASSFGTGALQPQHF.

The chain links TRBV6-1 to TRBJ1-2; D gene ambiguous. The V end lost 6 bases, the J end lost 6 bases, and 14 bases lay between the germline ends. This CDR3 has 13 amino acids. The V gene's germline CDR1 is MNHNS and CDR2 SASEGT. The CDR3 DNA follows: TGTGCCAGCAGGACCCTACAGCCGAATGGCTACACCTTC. Protein: CASRTLQPNGYTF.

This sequence joins TRBV9 and TRBJ2-7; unclear D gene. Germline assignment: CDR1 SGDLS and CDR2 YYNGEE. The CDR3 extends over 14 amino acids. V was shortened by 0 bases and J by 2 bases, with 9 bases between the two germline ends. The CDR3 sequence: CASSVDPWAYEQYF. CDR3 DNA: TGTGCCAGCAGCGTAGACCCTTGGGCCTACGAGCAGTACTTC.

The chain recombines TRBV5-4 with TRBJ2-1; the D is unclear. From germline, CDR1 is SGHNT and CDR2 YYREEE (reference sequence). There are 17 residues in the CDR3. Trimming removed 0 bases at V and 4 bases at J, with 17 bases between. The CDR3 DNA is TGTGCCAGCAGCTTGGGGGGTCCCCAGGCGCCTTACAATGAGCAGTTCTTC. It is translated as CASSLGGPQAPYNEQFF.

This clone showed up just once. CDR3 sequence (DNA): TGTGCCAGCAGCGCACTACCAGGACAGGGCTACGAGCAGTACTTC. It codes for CASSALPGQGYEQYF. The chain links TRBV7-2 to TRBJ2-7; TRBD1 matches 8 bases. This CDR3 contains 15 residues. Trimming cost V 5 bases and J 3 bases; bases outside gene matches: 9. Germline CDR1 and CDR2: SGHTA and FQGNSA.

This chain connects TRBV14 to TRBJ2-3; D perhaps matches TRBD2 (6 bases). V gave up 4 bases and J gave up 2 bases, with 16 bases separating them. Germline CDR1 SGHDN, CDR2 FVKESK. This CDR3 has 16 amino acids. CDR3 region: CASSPPLGLPTDTQYF. Here the CDR3 DNA reads TGTGCCAGCAGCCCCCCCCTGGGACTTCCCACAGATACGCAGTATTTT. The whole variable domain, filled in from reference TRBV14 and TRBJ2-3, reads EAGVTQFPSHSVIEKGQTVTLRCDPISGHDNLYWYRRVMGKEIKFLLHFVKESKQDESGMPNNRFLAERTGGTYSTLKVQPAELEDSGVYFCASSPPLGLPTDTQYFGPGTRLTVL.

The chain has TRBV5-1 and TRBJ2-1, with a possible D match to TRBD1 (5 bases). V dropped 0 bases and J dropped 0 bases, with 10 bases sitting between them. Per the germline V gene, CDR1 is SGHRS and CDR2 is YFSETQ. This CDR3 is built from 16 residues. CDR3 sequence (DNA): TGCGCCAGCAGCTTGGTCGGACAAAGCTCCTACAATGAGCAGTTCTTC. Protein product: CASSLVGQSSYNEQFF.

The chain couples TRBV11-2 to TRBJ2-5; TRBD1 matches 8 bases. Per the germline V gene, CDR1 is SGHAT and CDR2 is FQNNGV. CDR3 length: 17 amino acids. J was trimmed by 3 bases and V by 8 bases; bases with no gene match: 17. The CDR3 nucleotides are TGTGCCAGCGGGTTGCGTCGTCAGGGGGCTGGCAAAGAGACCCAGTACTTC. Translating gives CASGLRRQGAGKETQYF.

This chain uses TRBV5-4 with TRBJ1-5, with D possibly being TRBD1 (6 bases). CDR1 and CDR2 (germline): SGHNT, YYREEE (reference sequence). The CDR3 loop spans 16 amino acids. V was pared by 2 bases and J by 0 bases, with 12 bases between. CDR3 coding DNA: TGTGCCAGCAGCTTTGGGGGGACATCTAGCAATCAGCCCCAGCATTTT. Its protein product is CASSFGGTSSNQPQHF.

This chain connects TRBV29-1 to TRBJ2-3, with D possibly TRBD1 on 6 matching bases. CDR1 is SQVTM, CDR2 ANQGSEA, per germline. The CDR3 has 14 residues. V was clipped by 6 bases and J by 5 bases, with 18 bases between them. CDR3: CSVEHLRDIDTQYF. For the CDR3, the DNA is TGCAGCGTAGAACATCTCCGGGACATAGATACGCAGTATTTT.

V gene TRBV27 combines with J gene TRBJ2-7, with D hard to call. With 6 bases removed from V and 5 bases from J, the gap between germline ends came to 23 bases. Germline-derived CDR1 and CDR2 are MNHEY and SMNVEV (reference sequence). The CDR3 totals 16 residues. CDR3 loop: CASSTQQASSRHEQYF. Here the CDR3 DNA reads TGTGCCAGCAGCACCCAACAAGCATCTTCTAGGCACGAGCAGTACTTC.

The V and J genes are TRBV28 and TRBJ2-7; no clear D. The V and J ends lost 6 bases and 3 bases respectively, with 15 bases between them. The CDR3 contains 14 residues. Germline V gives CDR1 MDHEN, CDR2 SYDVKM. The CDR3 loop is CASSPTRTVYEQYF. The CDR3 coding sequence is TGTGCCAGCAGCCCGACGCGGACGGTCTACGAGCAGTACTTC.

J is TRBJ2-1 and V is TRBV28; D is unresolved. This CDR3 spans 11 amino acids. V was clipped by 1 base and J by 8 bases, with 3 bases between them. Germline V gene sequence: CDR1 MDHEN, CDR2 SYDVKM. CDR3 in DNA: TGTGCCAGCAGTTTATTGGATGAGCAGTTCTTC. It codes for CASSLLDEQFF.